The 4 T cell receptor beta chains listed next were all sequenced from one sample in a study of T-cell reconstitution after alpha-beta-depleted transplantation in children. As it was prepared, the TCRbeta library received unique molecular identifiers. TCRdb reanalysed the PCR reads using MiXCR and keeps one entry per CDR3 protein. The table shows about 70,000 distinct CDR3 sequences, with roughly a tenth occurring only once. Sequencing was performed on PBMCs, taken before TCRalphabeta/CD19-depleted stem cell transplant. The receptors shown here come from a boy younger than 18 with acute myeloid leukemia, due to receive a stem cell transplant.

This clonotype was counted many times. The gene calls are TRBV7-2 and TRBJ2-3; D gene ambiguous. The germline V gene encodes CDR1 SGHTA and CDR2 FQGNSA. Trimming pared 4 bases from V and 3 bases from J, leaving 5 bases between. The CDR3 runs to 12 residues. The CDR3 sequence is CASSSETDTQYF. As DNA, the CDR3 is TGTGCCAGCAGCTCCGAGACAGATACGCAGTATTTT.

This clonotype was counted at least ten times. The chain is built from TRBV7-3 and TRBJ2-1; D is undetermined. V gave up 6 bases and J gave up 2 bases, with 17 bases separating them. The V gene's germline CDR1 is SGHTA and CDR2 FQGTGA. The CDR3 is 16 amino acids. CDR3 in amino acids: CASSPLAGATYNEQFF. CDR3 sequence (DNA): TGTGCCAGCAGTCCCCTCGCAGGCGCTACCTACAATGAGCAGTTCTTC.

This clonotype has ten or more counts. The V and J genes are TRBV11-2 and TRBJ2-1; 12 bases align to TRBD2. The CDR3 consists of 16 residues. With V trimmed by 5 bases and J by 2 bases, 4 bases remained unmatched. Germline V gene sequence: CDR1 SGHAT, CDR2 FQNNGV. The DNA for the CDR3 is TGTGCCAGCAGCCTCCGGACTAGCGGGACCTACAATGAGCAGTTCTTC. Encoded protein: CASSLRTSGTYNEQFF. Based on the CDR3 plus reference TRBV11-2 and TRBJ2-1, the full variable domain is EAGVAQSPRYKIIEKRQSVAFWCNPISGHATLYWYQQILGQGPKLLIQFQNNGVVDDSQLPKDRFSAERLKGVDSTLKIQPAKLEDSAVYLCASSLRTSGTYNEQFFGPGTRLTVL.

The chain is built from TRBV20-1 and TRBJ2-2, with 8 nucleotides matching TRBD1. This CDR3 is 16 amino acids long. Per the germline V gene, CDR1 is DFQATT and CDR2 is SNEGSKA (reference sequence). Losses at the gene ends were 0 bases for V and 8 bases for J; bases not matched to a gene: 11. The DNA of the CDR3 is TGCAGTGCTAGAGAATGGCAGGGGGCTTTGACAGGGGAGCTGTTTTTT. Translated, it gives CSAREWQGALTGELFF.